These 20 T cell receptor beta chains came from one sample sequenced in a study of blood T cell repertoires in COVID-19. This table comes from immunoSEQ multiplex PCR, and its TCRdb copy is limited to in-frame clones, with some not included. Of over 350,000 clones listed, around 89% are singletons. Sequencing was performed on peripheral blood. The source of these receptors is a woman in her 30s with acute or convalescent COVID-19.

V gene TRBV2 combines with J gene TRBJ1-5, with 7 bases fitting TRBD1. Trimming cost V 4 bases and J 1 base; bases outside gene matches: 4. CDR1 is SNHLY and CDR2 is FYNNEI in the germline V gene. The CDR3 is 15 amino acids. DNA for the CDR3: TGTGCCAGCAGTGTTTCGGGACAGAGCAATCAGCCCCAGCATTTT. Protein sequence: CASSVSGQSNQPQHF.

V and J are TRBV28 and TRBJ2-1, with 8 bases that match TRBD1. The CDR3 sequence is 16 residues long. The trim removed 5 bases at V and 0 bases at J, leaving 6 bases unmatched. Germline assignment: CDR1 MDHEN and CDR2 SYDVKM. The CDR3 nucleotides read TGTGCCAGCAGTCTCCAGGGGGCGAGCTCCTACAATGAGCAGTTCTTC. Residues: CASSLQGASSYNEQFF.

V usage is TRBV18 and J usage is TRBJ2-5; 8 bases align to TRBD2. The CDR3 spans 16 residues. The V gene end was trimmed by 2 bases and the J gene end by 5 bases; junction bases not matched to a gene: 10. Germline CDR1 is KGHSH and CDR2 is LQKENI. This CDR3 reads CASSPTGTRAVETQYF. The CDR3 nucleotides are TGTGCCAGCTCACCAACCGGGACTAGGGCTGTGGAGACCCAGTACTTC. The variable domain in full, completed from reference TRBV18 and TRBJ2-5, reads NAGVMQNPRHLVRRRGQEARLRCSPMKGHSHVYWYRQLPEEGLKFMVYLQKENIIDESGMPKERFSAEFPKEGPSILRIQQVVRGDSAAYFCASSPTGTRAVETQYFGPGTRLLVL.

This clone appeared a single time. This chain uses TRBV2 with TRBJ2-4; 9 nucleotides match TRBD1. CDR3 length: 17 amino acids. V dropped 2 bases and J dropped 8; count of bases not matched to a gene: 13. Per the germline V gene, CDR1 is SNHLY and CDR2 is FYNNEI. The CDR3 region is CASSEMGTGLIWDIQYF. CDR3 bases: TGTGCCAGCAGTGAAATGGGGACAGGGCTTATTTGGGACATTCAGTACTTC.

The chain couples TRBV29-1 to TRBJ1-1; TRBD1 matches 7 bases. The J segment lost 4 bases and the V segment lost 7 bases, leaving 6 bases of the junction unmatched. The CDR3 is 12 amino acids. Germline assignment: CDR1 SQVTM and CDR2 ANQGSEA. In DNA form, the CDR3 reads TGCAGCGAATACTCAGGGGGCACTGAAGCTTTCTTT. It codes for CSEYSGGTEAFF.

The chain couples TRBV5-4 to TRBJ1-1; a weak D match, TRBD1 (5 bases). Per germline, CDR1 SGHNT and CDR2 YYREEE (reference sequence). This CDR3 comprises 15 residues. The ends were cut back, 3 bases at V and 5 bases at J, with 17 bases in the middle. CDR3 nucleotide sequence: TGTGCCAGCAGCTCCCAAGGGACGGGGGGTACTGAAGCTTTCTTT. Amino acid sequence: CASSSQGTGGTEAFF.

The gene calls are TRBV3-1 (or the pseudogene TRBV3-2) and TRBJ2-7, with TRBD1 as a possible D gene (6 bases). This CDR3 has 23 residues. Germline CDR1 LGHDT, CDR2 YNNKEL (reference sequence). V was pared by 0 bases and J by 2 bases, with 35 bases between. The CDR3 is CASSQDSRGTSQAAHRGPYEQYF. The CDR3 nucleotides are TGTGCCAGCAGCCAAGATTCGAGAGGGACATCCCAGGCCGCACATCGGGGCCCCTACGAGCAGTACTTC.

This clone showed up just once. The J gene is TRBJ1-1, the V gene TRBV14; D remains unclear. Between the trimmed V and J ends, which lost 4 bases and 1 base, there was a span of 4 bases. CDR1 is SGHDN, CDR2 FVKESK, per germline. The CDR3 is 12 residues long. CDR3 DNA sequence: TGTGCCAGCAGCCGACAGAACACTGAAGCTTTCTTT. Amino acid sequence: CASSRQNTEAFF.

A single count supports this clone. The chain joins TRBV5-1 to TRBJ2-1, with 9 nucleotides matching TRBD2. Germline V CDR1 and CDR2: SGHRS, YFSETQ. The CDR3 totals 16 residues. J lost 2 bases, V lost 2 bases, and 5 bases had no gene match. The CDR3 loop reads CASSFSAGGPYNEQFF. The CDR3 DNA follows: TGCGCCAGCAGCTTTTCAGCGGGGGGACCCTACAATGAGCAGTTCTTC.

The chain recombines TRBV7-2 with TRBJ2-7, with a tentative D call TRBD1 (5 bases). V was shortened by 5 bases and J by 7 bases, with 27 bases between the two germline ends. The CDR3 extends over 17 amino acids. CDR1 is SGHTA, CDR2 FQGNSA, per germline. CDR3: CASSVGRPGSQQGEQYF. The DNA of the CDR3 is TGTGCCAGCAGCGTAGGGCGTCCCGGCAGTCAGCAGGGAGAGCAGTACTTC.

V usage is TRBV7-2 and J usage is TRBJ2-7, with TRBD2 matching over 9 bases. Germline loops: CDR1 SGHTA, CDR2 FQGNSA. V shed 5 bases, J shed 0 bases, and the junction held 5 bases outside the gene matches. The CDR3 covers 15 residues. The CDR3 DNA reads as TGTGCCAGCAGCCCGGGACTAGCTTACTCCTACGAGCAGTACTTC. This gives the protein CASSPGLAYSYEQYF.

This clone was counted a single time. CDR3 sequence (DNA): TGTGCCAGCAGCTTAGCCCCTCCGGACTACACAGATACGCAGTATTTT. Residues: CASSLAPPDYTDTQYF. The V and J genes are TRBV11-2 and TRBJ2-3; perhaps TRBD2 as D (6 bases). Germline loops: CDR1 SGHAT, CDR2 FQNNGV. There are 16 residues in the CDR3. V lost 1 base to trimming and J lost 2 bases, with 13 bases between them.

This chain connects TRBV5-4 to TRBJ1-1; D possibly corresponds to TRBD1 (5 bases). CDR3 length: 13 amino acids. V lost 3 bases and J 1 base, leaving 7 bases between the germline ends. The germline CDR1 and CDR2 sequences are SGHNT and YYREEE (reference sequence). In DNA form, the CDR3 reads TGTGCCAGCAGCTCGGACACGAACACTGAAGCTTTCTTT. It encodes CASSSDTNTEAFF.

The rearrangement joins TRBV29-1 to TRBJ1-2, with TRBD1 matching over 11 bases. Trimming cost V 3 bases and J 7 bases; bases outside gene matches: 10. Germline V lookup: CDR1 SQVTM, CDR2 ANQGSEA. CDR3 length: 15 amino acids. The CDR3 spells CSVETRTGGAGGYTF. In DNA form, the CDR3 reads TGCAGCGTTGAGACCCGGACAGGGGGCGCCGGTGGCTACACCTTC.

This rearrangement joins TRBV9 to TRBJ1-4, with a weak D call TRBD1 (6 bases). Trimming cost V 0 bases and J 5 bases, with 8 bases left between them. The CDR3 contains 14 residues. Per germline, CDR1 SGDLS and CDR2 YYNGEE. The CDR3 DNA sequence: TGTGCCAGCAGCGTAGAAGGGACAAATGAAAAACTGTTTTTT. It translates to CASSVEGTNEKLFF.

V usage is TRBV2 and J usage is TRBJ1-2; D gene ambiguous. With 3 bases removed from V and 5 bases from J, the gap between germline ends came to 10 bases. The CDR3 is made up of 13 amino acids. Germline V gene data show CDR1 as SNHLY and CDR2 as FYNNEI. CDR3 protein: CASSDQDSYGYTF. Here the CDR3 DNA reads TGTGCCAGCAGTGATCAGGACTCTTATGGCTACACCTTC.

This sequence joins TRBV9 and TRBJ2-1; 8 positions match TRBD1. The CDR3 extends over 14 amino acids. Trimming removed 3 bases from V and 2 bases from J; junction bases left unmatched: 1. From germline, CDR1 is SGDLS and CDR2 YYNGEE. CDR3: CASSGTGPYNEQFF. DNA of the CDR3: TGTGCCAGCAGCGGGACAGGGCCCTACAATGAGCAGTTCTTC. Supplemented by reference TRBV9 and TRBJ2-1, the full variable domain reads DSGVTQTPKHLITATGQRVTLRCSPRSGDLSVYWYQQSLDQGLQFLIQYYNGEERAKGNILERFSAQQFPDLHSELNLSSLELGDSALYFCASSGTGPYNEQFFGPGTRLTVL.

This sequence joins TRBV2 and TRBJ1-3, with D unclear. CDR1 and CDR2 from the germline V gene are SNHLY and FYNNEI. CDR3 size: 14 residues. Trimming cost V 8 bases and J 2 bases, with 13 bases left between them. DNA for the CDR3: TGTGCCAGCCCCGAGGGAAGGGCTGGAAACACCATATATTTT. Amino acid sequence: CASPEGRAGNTIYF.

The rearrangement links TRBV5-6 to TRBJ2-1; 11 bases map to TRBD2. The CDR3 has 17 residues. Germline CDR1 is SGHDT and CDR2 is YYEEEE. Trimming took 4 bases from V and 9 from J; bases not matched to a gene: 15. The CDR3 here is CASSPRISGGARREQFF. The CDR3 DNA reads TGTGCCAGCAGCCCGAGGATTAGCGGGGGGGCCAGGCGTGAGCAGTTCTTC.

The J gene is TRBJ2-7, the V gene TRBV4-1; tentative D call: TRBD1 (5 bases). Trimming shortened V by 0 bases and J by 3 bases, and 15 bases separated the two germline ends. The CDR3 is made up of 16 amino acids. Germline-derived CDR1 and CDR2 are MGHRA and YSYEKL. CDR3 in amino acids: CASSQDFETALYEQYF. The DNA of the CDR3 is TGCGCCAGCAGCCAAGATTTCGAGACAGCCCTCTACGAGCAGTACTTC.